The 32 T cell receptor beta chains presented below share a single source sample, sequenced in a study of response to subunit inactivated influenza vaccine. In TCRdb, the RT-PCR reads were re-called with MiXCR into one record per CDR3 protein. Among hundreds of thousands of distinct CDR3 sequences listed, 7.5% to 8.5% were seen once. Sequencing used PBMCs from blood, obtained less than 30 months after vaccination. Receptors originate from a man between 50 and 69 years old who received an inactivated influenza vaccine.

The genes are TRBV11-2 and TRBJ2-1; 9 positions match TRBD2. The ends lost 5 bases at V and 5 bases at J; junction bases unmatched: 13. This CDR3 region has 17 residues. CDR1 SGHAT and CDR2 FQNNGV come from the germline V gene. For the CDR3, the DNA is TGTGCCAGCAGCCGTCAAGGAGCGGGGGGTAACGACAATGAGCAGTTCTTC. Its translation is CASSRQGAGGNDNEQFF.

V is TRBV3-1 and J is TRBJ2-7; TRBD2 matches at 7 bases. The CDR3 runs to 13 residues. Germline trimming cut 1 base from V and 3 bases from J; bases unmatched to any gene: 0. Germline CDR1 is LGHDT and CDR2 is YNNKEL (reference sequence). The chain's CDR3 is CASSQGTSYEQYF. The CDR3 DNA reads as TGTGCCAGCAGCCAAGGGACTAGCTACGAGCAGTACTTC.

This clonotype was found many times. The gene calls are TRBV5-1 and TRBJ2-1; 9 bases line up with TRBD1. The germline V gene encodes CDR1 SGHRS and CDR2 YFSETQ. This CDR3 has 15 residues. V lost 4 bases, J lost 4 bases, and 6 bases stayed unmatched. The CDR3 DNA reads as TGCGCCAGCAGCCCCCGGGACAGGGCATACAATGAGCAGTTCTTC. It is translated as CASSPRDRAYNEQFF.

This clonotype was detected many times. V is TRBV20-1 and J is TRBJ2-1; 8 bases match TRBD2. The germline CDR1 and CDR2 sequences are DFQATT and SNEGSKA (reference sequence). V dropped 5 bases and J dropped 6; count of bases not matched to a gene: 9. The CDR3 length is 14 residues. In DNA, the CDR3 is TGCAGTGCTGACCTCGCAGCGGGAGCCAATGAGCAGTTCTTC. It yields the protein CSADLAAGANEQFF.

The sample holds many counts of this clonotype. CDR3: CAISGGQGRSGANVLTF. The CDR3 DNA follows: TGTGCCATCAGTGGGGGACAGGGGCGCTCTGGGGCCAACGTCCTGACTTTC. The V and J genes are TRBV10-3 and TRBJ2-6; 10 bases line up with TRBD1. This CDR3 is 17 amino acids long. The V segment lost 4 bases and the J segment 0 bases; nucleotides outside the gene matches: 3. Germline CDR1 reads ENHRY; CDR2 reads SYGVKD.

The sample holds a few counts of this clonotype. The rearrangement joins TRBV28 to TRBJ1-5, with 10 bases lining up with TRBD1. The CDR3 covers 17 residues. V was pared by 5 bases and J by 0 bases, with 7 bases of the junction left unmatched. Germline V gene lookup returns CDR1 MDHEN and CDR2 SYDVKM. CDR3 sequence (DNA): TGTGCCAGCAGTCCACGACAGGGGGCTTATAGCAATCAGCCCCAGCATTTT. Protein sequence: CASSPRQGAYSNQPQHF.

In its sample, this clonotype was seen a few times. The chain combines TRBV12-3 or TRBV12-4 with TRBJ2-2, with TRBD1 matching 8 bases. Trimming at V came to 3 bases and at J to 6 bases, leaving 3 bases not matched to a gene. The CDR3 has 14 residues. The CDR3 sequence: CASSLTGASGELFF. Here the CDR3 DNA reads TGTGCCAGCAGTTTGACAGGGGCATCCGGGGAGCTGTTTTTT.

V usage is TRBV12-3 or TRBV12-4 and J usage is TRBJ2-3, with a tentative D call TRBD2 (6 bases). The V end was cut by 6 bases, the J end by 5 bases, with 18 bases between. The CDR3 extends over 15 amino acids. The CDR3 nucleotides are TGTGCCAGCAGGTACCGGGACTCCGTAATAGATACGCAGTATTTT. This sequence encodes CASRYRDSVIDTQYF.

This chain connects TRBV11-2 to TRBJ2-5; the match to TRBD1 covers 8 bases. Unmatched junction bases numbered 9, after V lost 3 bases and J lost 0 bases. Germline V gene sequence: CDR1 SGHAT, CDR2 FQNNGV. The CDR3 extends over 17 amino acids. DNA of the CDR3: TGTGCCAGCAGCTTTAGAGGGACAGGACGTTACCAAGAGACCCAGTACTTC. It translates to CASSFRGTGRYQETQYF.

This clonotype has ten or more counts. The chain couples TRBV6-2 or TRBV6-3 to TRBJ2-4; TRBD2 is a possible D gene (5 bases). Trimming pared 7 bases from V and 6 bases from J, leaving 16 bases between. This CDR3 has 14 residues. Germline lookup yields CDR1 MNHEY and CDR2 SVGEGT. The CDR3 coding sequence is TGTGCCAGCACCCTGGCGGGCGGTGGAAACATTCAGTACTTC. This sequence encodes CASTLAGGGNIQYF.

There are many counts of this clonotype. The chain uses TRBV20-1 and TRBJ2-1; 7 positions match TRBD1. J lost 4 bases, V lost 3 bases, and 6 bases had no gene match. This CDR3 contains 14 residues. Germline V CDR1 and CDR2: DFQATT, SNEGSKA (reference sequence). The CDR3 nucleotides are TGCAGTGCTAGGTGGACAGGTTGGTACAATGAGCAGTTCTTC. Translation: CSARWTGWYNEQFF.

This clonotype was seen many times. The chain joins TRBV29-1 to TRBJ2-5, with 11 positions matching TRBD2. The CDR3 is 15 amino acids. With V trimmed by 0 bases and J by 5 bases, 5 bases remained unmatched. Germline CDR1 SQVTM, CDR2 ANQGSEA. Here the CDR3 reads CSVEDLAGGGETQYF. In DNA, the CDR3 is TGCAGCGTTGAAGATCTAGCGGGAGGTGGCGAGACCCAGTACTTC.

In this sample, this clonotype turned up a few times. The V gene is TRBV7-9, the J gene TRBJ2-5, with D tentatively TRBD2 (5 bases). Germline V lookup: CDR1 SEHNR, CDR2 FQNEAQ (reference sequence). The CDR3 totals 16 residues. The V end was cut by 1 base, the J end by 5 bases, with 17 bases between. CDR3 nucleotide sequence: TGTGCCAGCAGCTTAGGCCGGCGGACTGCCGAGGAGACCCAGTACTTC. Translated, it gives CASSLGRRTAEETQYF.

This chain joins TRBV2 and TRBJ1-2, with 10 bases lining up with TRBD1. The CDR3 is made up of 12 amino acids. Unmatched junction bases numbered 2, after V lost 7 bases and J lost 6 bases. Germline V gene sequence: CDR1 SNHLY, CDR2 FYNNEI. This CDR3 reads CASKTGGDGYTF. In DNA form, the CDR3 reads TGTGCCAGCAAGACAGGGGGCGATGGCTACACCTTC.

This clonotype came up a few times. The chain combines TRBV9 with TRBJ2-3; a weak D match, TRBD2 (7 bases). Germline V gene lookup returns CDR1 SGDLS and CDR2 YYNGEE. The CDR3 loop spans 16 amino acids. With 0 bases removed from V and 6 bases from J, the gap between germline ends came to 17 bases. The CDR3 spells CASSVEGGGPVDTQYF. The CDR3 region has the DNA TGTGCCAGCAGCGTAGAGGGGGGAGGGCCAGTGGATACGCAGTATTTT.

The rearrangement uses TRBV10-1 and TRBJ2-1, with 12 nucleotides matching TRBD2. CDR1 WNHNN and CDR2 SYGVQD come from the germline V gene (reference sequence). The ends lost 5 bases at V and 6 bases at J; junction bases unmatched: 8. This CDR3 is 16 amino acids long. CDR3: CASSPLGLAGANEQFF. The CDR3 DNA reads TGCGCCAGCAGTCCATTGGGACTAGCGGGTGCCAATGAGCAGTTCTTC.

This clonotype was observed a handful of times. The chain is built from TRBV4-2 and TRBJ1-1; D unclear. V dropped 1 base and J dropped 5 bases, with 11 bases sitting between them. The CDR3 runs 14 residues. Germline values: CDR1 LGHNA, CDR2 YNFKEQ. In DNA form, the CDR3 reads TGTGCCAGCAGCCAAGTGGCAACCCGGACTGAAGCTTTCTTT. This gives the protein CASSQVATRTEAFF.

This clonotype was found a few times. The chain is built from TRBV4-2 and TRBJ1-1; unclear D gene. Germline-derived CDR1 and CDR2 are LGHNA and YNFKEQ. Trimming took 0 bases from V and 7 from J, leaving 12 bases between them. This CDR3 spans 14 amino acids. CDR3 in amino acids: CASSQDTRAYEAFF. The CDR3 DNA follows: TGTGCCAGCAGCCAAGATACGAGGGCATATGAAGCTTTCTTT.

The chain links TRBV20-1 to TRBJ1-4; the D gene is possibly TRBD1 (5 bases). The CDR3 has 13 amino acids. Germline V gene sequence: CDR1 DFQATT, CDR2 SNEGSKA (reference sequence). The V end lost 3 bases, the J end lost 3 bases, and 8 bases lay between the germline ends. CDR3 protein: CSAREGPNEKLFF. CDR3 DNA sequence: TGCAGTGCTAGGGAGGGGCCTAATGAAAAACTGTTTTTT.

This clonotype was seen more than once but under ten times. This chain links TRBV20-1 with TRBJ2-3; the D gene is possibly TRBD2 (5 bases). The CDR3 covers 15 residues. CDR1 is DFQATT and CDR2 is SNEGSKA in the germline V gene (reference sequence). The germline V and J ends were trimmed by 0 bases and 2 bases, with 12 bases remaining between them. CDR3 DNA: TGCAGTGCTAGAGATCCTCGAGGGCCCACAGATACGCAGTATTTT. It yields the protein CSARDPRGPTDTQYF.

The genes are TRBV5-1 and TRBJ1-1, with 7 bases aligning to TRBD1. The V and J ends lost 6 bases and 3 bases, in that order; junction bases with no gene match: 5. Germline CDR1 is SGHRS and CDR2 is YFSETQ. The CDR3 contains 13 residues. The CDR3 loop is CASTSDRDTEAFF. The CDR3 DNA sequence: TGCGCCAGCACTTCCGACAGGGACACTGAAGCTTTCTTT.

This clonotype was counted only a few times. The chain is built from TRBV27 and TRBJ2-1; D ambiguous. The CDR3 length is 13 residues. The germline V gene encodes CDR1 MNHEY and CDR2 SMNVEV (reference sequence). Trimming shortened V by 4 bases and J by 6 bases, and 10 bases separated the two germline ends. CDR3 in DNA: TGTGCCAGCAGTTATGCTATCGGCAATGAGCAGTTCTTC. Its translation is CASSYAIGNEQFF.

The V gene is TRBV6-1, the J gene TRBJ1-5; D possibly corresponds to TRBD1 (5 bases). Looked up from germline, CDR1 is MNHNS and CDR2 is SASEGT. V was cut by 7 bases and J by 7 bases, with 20 bases left in between. The CDR3 consists of 15 residues. CDR3 coding DNA: TGTGCCAGCACCCGAAAGGGCGGGGGGGACCAGCCCCAGCATTTT. This encodes CASTRKGGGDQPQHF.

This clonotype was counted many times. The J gene is TRBJ2-3, the V gene TRBV20-1; D is uncertain. The CDR3 has 15 residues. Germline V lookup: CDR1 DFQATT, CDR2 SNEGSKA (reference sequence). V dropped 0 bases and J dropped 1 base, with 11 bases sitting between them. The CDR3 coding sequence is TGCAGTGCTAGAGATCCCAATATAGGCACAGATACGCAGTATTTT. Its protein is CSARDPNIGTDTQYF.

This clonotype turned up a few times. The V and J genes are TRBV7-8 and TRBJ2-1; no firm D call. This CDR3 is 14 amino acids long. From germline, CDR1 is SGHVS and CDR2 FQNEAQ. Trimming shortened V by 4 bases and J by 13 bases, and 20 bases separated the two germline ends. This CDR3 reads CASSSIGRFRSQFF. The CDR3, as DNA: TGTGCCAGCAGCTCCATAGGACGGTTTCGGTCCCAGTTCTTC.

This clonotype was detected a few times. The gene calls are TRBV19 and TRBJ2-7; D call uncertain. The CDR3 length is 13 residues. V was trimmed by 3 bases and J by 6 bases, leaving 12 bases between them. The V gene's germline CDR1 is LNHDA and CDR2 SQIVND (reference sequence). The CDR3 loop is CASSIAAAREQYF. CDR3 DNA: TGTGCCAGTAGTATTGCCGCGGCTCGCGAGCAGTACTTC.

Many counts were recorded for this clonotype. This chain links TRBV20-1 with TRBJ2-1; 8 nucleotides match TRBD2. CDR3 size: 13 residues. From germline, CDR1 is DFQATT and CDR2 SNEGSKA (reference sequence). V trimming: 6 bases; J trimming: 12 bases; junction bases outside the gene matches: 13. The CDR3 is CSAPSGGEGGQFF. Here the CDR3 DNA reads TGCAGTGCCCCCTCGGGGGGGGAAGGGGGGCAGTTCTTC.

This clonotype was counted between two and nine times. This sequence joins TRBV12-3 or TRBV12-4 and TRBJ2-1; D call uncertain. CDR3 length equals 13 residues. V dropped 6 bases and J dropped 2 bases, with 8 bases sitting between them. CDR3 sequence reads: CASSAGPYNEQFF. DNA for the CDR3: TGTGCCAGCAGCGCCGGCCCCTACAATGAGCAGTTCTTC.

This clonotype was found a few times. CDR3 in amino acids: CASSLSLRQNTGELFF. The CDR3 nucleotides are TGTGCCAGCAGCTTGTCCTTGCGACAGAACACCGGGGAGCTGTTTTTT. The chain uses TRBV5-5 and TRBJ2-2; no firm D call. Germline V gene data show CDR1 as SGHKS and CDR2 as YYEKEE (reference sequence). Trimming took 1 base from V and 1 from J, leaving 11 bases between them. The CDR3 runs to 16 residues.

This clonotype appeared a few times. The chain's CDR3 is CASSVVPAVATNEKLFF. CDR3 DNA: TGTGCCAGCAGCGTAGTCCCGGCCGTAGCAACTAATGAAAAACTGTTTTTT. The V gene is TRBV9, the J gene TRBJ1-4; D is undetermined. The germline V gene encodes CDR1 SGDLS and CDR2 YYNGEE. The CDR3 is made up of 17 amino acids. Between the trimmed V and J ends, which lost 0 bases and 0 bases, there was a span of 12 bases.

This clonotype appeared a few times. The chain carries TRBV3-1 and TRBJ2-7, with TRBD1 identical over 7 bases. The CDR3 consists of 13 residues. The trim removed 4 bases at V and 7 bases at J, leaving 7 bases unmatched. The germline gives CDR1 LGHDT, CDR2 YNNKEL (reference sequence). CDR3 sequence (DNA): TGTGCCAGCAGCCGAAGATCAGGGGGTGAGCAGTACTTC. The encoded protein is CASSRRSGGEQYF.

This clonotype was detected only a few times. V usage is TRBV5-1 and J usage is TRBJ2-3; 13 positions match TRBD2. The CDR3 runs 18 residues. V was pared by 4 bases and J by 1 base, with 9 bases of the junction left unmatched. Germline V lookup: CDR1 SGHRS, CDR2 YFSETQ. The CDR3 nucleotides read TGCGCCAGCAGCAGAACTAGCGGGGGGGCCTGGGGCACAGATACGCAGTATTTT. Its protein is CASSRTSGGAWGTDTQYF.